These 31 T cell receptor beta chains were sequenced from one sample in a study of shared clonotypes between healthy human individuals. Generated by immunoSEQ multiplex PCR, the TCRdb table keeps only in-frame clones and is missing some. The table records 2 million to 2.5 million clones, 85% to 95% of them present only once. Source material: naive CD4+ T cells from PBMCs. Subset of the sample: CD45RA+ positively selected. These receptors all stem from a man in his late teens or twenties in good health. Some clones in this sample may be carry-over from other donors' samples.

Written as DNA, the CDR3 is TGTGCCAGCAGCGGGAGAACGGACACCGGGGAGCTGTTTTTT. It is translated as CASSGRTDTGELFF. The chain joins TRBV7-8 to TRBJ2-2; TRBD2 might be the D (5 bases). V was cut by 5 bases and J by 3 bases, with 10 bases left in between. Germline V gene lookup returns CDR1 SGHVS and CDR2 FQNEAQ. The CDR3 spans 14 residues.

This chain links TRBV6-6 with TRBJ1-1; TRBD1 is a possible D gene (5 bases). The CDR3 contains 13 residues. V gave up 4 bases and J gave up 2 bases, with 8 bases separating them. Germline V CDR1 and CDR2: MNHNY, SVGAGI (reference sequence). In DNA, the CDR3 is TGTGCCAGCAGTTGGAGGGGCAACACTGAAGCTTTCTTT. It encodes CASSWRGNTEAFF.

The chain joins TRBV14 to TRBJ1-2; unclear D gene. The CDR3 extends over 13 amino acids. V gave up 2 bases and J gave up 8 bases, with 12 bases separating them. CDR1 is SGHDN, CDR2 FVKESK, per germline. This CDR3 reads CASSQSLRTGYTF. The CDR3 DNA is TGTGCCAGCAGCCAATCGCTCCGGACGGGCTACACCTTC.

V is TRBV6-5 and J is TRBJ2-1; D is tentatively TRBD1 or TRBD2 (7 bases each). The CDR3 runs 16 residues. Germline V gene data show CDR1 as MNHEY and CDR2 as SVGAGI. The germline V and J ends were trimmed by 4 bases and 5 bases, with 18 bases remaining between them. The CDR3 region has the DNA TGTGCCAGCAGTTCCAGGGGGGGCGGAGGGGACAATGAGCAGTTCTTC. It is translated as CASSSRGGGGDNEQFF.

This sequence joins TRBV7-9 and TRBJ2-3; D not resolved. V lost 4 bases, J lost 2 bases, and 13 bases lay in between. Germline-derived CDR1 and CDR2 are SEHNR and FQNEAQ (reference sequence). The CDR3 runs to 15 residues. CDR3 nucleotides: TGTGCCAGCAGCTACTCCTCCCCTAACACAGATACGCAGTATTTT. This encodes CASSYSSPNTDTQYF.

The gene calls are TRBV28 and TRBJ1-3; TRBD1 matches 11 bases. Germline V CDR1 and CDR2: MDHEN, SYDVKM. The CDR3 is 15 amino acids. V shed 4 bases and J 6 bases; nucleotides not matched to a gene: 5. The CDR3 DNA sequence: TGTGCCAGCAGTTCCCCCGGACAGGGGGCAAACACCATATATTTT. This sequence encodes CASSSPGQGANTIYF.

The chain carries TRBV6-5 and TRBJ1-1; D is unclear. Germline values: CDR1 MNHEY, CDR2 SVGAGI. V lost 2 bases and J lost 0, with 7 bases in between. The CDR3 is 14 residues long. The CDR3 protein is CASSYEFMNTEAFF. Written as DNA, the CDR3 is TGTGCCAGCAGTTACGAGTTCATGAACACTGAAGCTTTCTTT.

About this clone itself: The sample carries other DNA sequences with the same CDR3. CDR3 amino acids: CASSPDRTYEQYF. In DNA, the CDR3 is TGTGCCAGCTCACCAGACAGGACCTACGAGCAGTACTTC. The chain employs TRBV18 and TRBJ2-7, with D possibly being TRBD1 (6 bases). The ends were cut back, 2 bases at V and 2 bases at J, with 7 bases in the middle. CDR3 length equals 13 residues. Germline V gene lookup returns CDR1 KGHSH and CDR2 LQKENI.

This chain uses TRBV18 with TRBJ1-1; D call uncertain. In germline, CDR1 is KGHSH, CDR2 LQKENI. This CDR3 has 13 amino acids. With 2 bases removed from V and 5 bases from J, the gap between germline ends came to 9 bases. The CDR3 region has the DNA TGTGCCAGCTCACCAATCAGACGGACTGAAGCTTTCTTT. Its translation is CASSPIRRTEAFF.

The V and J genes are TRBV5-1 and TRBJ1-1; D is undetermined. This CDR3 is 13 amino acids long. Germline V lookup: CDR1 SGHRS, CDR2 YFSETQ. V was clipped by 2 bases and J by 6 bases, with 11 bases between them. The CDR3, as DNA: TGCGCCAGCAGCTTCCTGGTGGGAGCTGAAGCTTTCTTT. Encoded protein: CASSFLVGAEAFF.

The gene calls are TRBV28 and TRBJ2-7; 8 bases match TRBD2. V gave up 5 bases and J gave up 1 base; unmatched junction bases: 10. Germline values: CDR1 MDHEN, CDR2 SYDVKM. The CDR3 has 16 amino acids. In DNA form, the CDR3 reads TGTGCCAGCAGTGGGCCCGGCGGGAGGTCGTCCTACGAGCAGTACTTC. Amino acid sequence: CASSGPGGRSSYEQYF. Full variable domain (missing parts from reference TRBV28 and TRBJ2-7): DVKVTQSSRYLVKRTGEKVFLECVQDMDHENMFWYRQDPGLGLRLIYFSYDVKMKEKGDIPEGYSVSREKKERFSLILESASTNQTSMYLCASSGPGGRSSYEQYFGPGTRLTVT.

This chain connects TRBV4-2 to TRBJ1-1, with 8 positions matching TRBD1. The CDR3 consists of 13 residues. V lost 4 bases to trimming and J lost 10 bases; unmatched junction nucleotides: 8. Germline V gene data show CDR1 as LGHNA and CDR2 as YNFKEQ. This CDR3 reads CASSPDRGGVAFF. The CDR3 DNA reads as TGTGCCAGCAGCCCAGACAGGGGAGGAGTAGCTTTCTTT.

The chain recombines TRBV5-1 with TRBJ2-1, with TRBD2 matching over 11 bases. Germline loops: CDR1 SGHRS, CDR2 YFSETQ. The CDR3 has 15 residues. The V segment lost 1 base and the J segment 8 bases; nucleotides outside the gene matches: 5. The CDR3 DNA reads TGCGCCAGCAGCTTGACTAGCGGGAGCGTCTATGAGCAGTTCTTC. Its protein product is CASSLTSGSVYEQFF. The full variable domain, completed using reference TRBV5-1 and TRBJ2-1, is KAGVTQTPRYLIKTRGQQVTLSCSPISGHRSVSWYQQTPGQGLQFLFEYFSETQRNKGNFPGRFSGRQFSNSRSEMNVSTLELGDSALYLCASSLTSGSVYEQFFGPGTRLTVL.

The chain combines TRBV7-2 with TRBJ2-5, with 8 bases aligning to TRBD2. The CDR3 totals 16 residues. V was clipped by 5 bases and J by 5 bases; unmatched bases: 13. The germline gives CDR1 SGHTA, CDR2 FQGNSA. The CDR3 reads CASSQSGSPPMETQYF. The CDR3 DNA reads TGTGCCAGCAGCCAAAGCGGGAGCCCCCCAATGGAGACCCAGTACTTC. The full variable domain, completed using reference TRBV7-2 and TRBJ2-5, is GAGVSQSPSNKVTEKGKDVELRCDPISGHTALYWYRQSLGQGLEFLIYFQGNSAPDKSGLPSDRFSAERTGGSVSTLTIQRTQQEDSAVYLCASSQSGSPPMETQYFGPGTRLLVL.

The genes are TRBV30 and TRBJ1-2; D perhaps matches TRBD1 (5 bases). V dropped 3 bases and J dropped 6 bases, with 11 bases sitting between them. The germline CDR1 and CDR2 sequences are GTSNPN and SVGIG (reference sequence). This CDR3 has 12 amino acids. The CDR3 protein is CAWSRDVHGYTF. For the CDR3, the DNA is TGTGCCTGGAGCCGGGACGTTCATGGCTACACCTTC. Looking up the rest from reference TRBV30 and TRBJ1-2 gives the full variable domain: SQTIHQWPATLVQPVGSPLSLECTVEGTSNPNLYWYRQAAGRGLQLLFYSVGIGQISSEVPQNLSASRPQDRQFILSSKKLLLSDSGFYLCAWSRDVHGYTFGSGTRLTVV.

This clone occurred once. The V gene is TRBV9, the J gene TRBJ2-3; TRBD2 agrees at 10 bases. CDR1 and CDR2 from the germline V gene are SGDLS and YYNGEE. Trimming at V came to 7 bases and at J to 4 bases, leaving 9 bases not matched to a gene. This CDR3 has 15 residues. CDR3 protein: CASGTASGSADTQYF. For the CDR3, the DNA is TGTGCCAGCGGAACGGCTAGCGGGAGTGCAGATACGCAGTATTTT.

The chain couples TRBV29-1 to TRBJ1-1; 12 bases are a match to TRBD1. V shed 5 bases and J 4 bases; nucleotides not matched to a gene: 8. Germline V gene data show CDR1 as SQVTM and CDR2 as ANQGSEA. The CDR3 is 15 amino acids. CDR3 DNA sequence: TGCAGCGTTTACCGGGACAGGGGGCGGTTCACTGAAGCTTTCTTT. Its translation is CSVYRDRGRFTEAFF.

The J gene is TRBJ2-3, the V gene TRBV7-8; no reliable D call. V shed 5 bases and J shed 5 bases, with 11 bases lying between them. CDR1 and CDR2 (germline): SGHVS, FQNEAQ. CDR3 length: 13 residues. CDR3 loop: CASSKEWRDTQYF. The DNA of the CDR3 is TGTGCCAGCAGCAAAGAATGGAGAGATACGCAGTATTTT. The whole variable domain, filled in from reference TRBV7-8 and TRBJ2-3, reads GAGVSQSPRYKVAKRGQDVALRCDPISGHVSLFWYQQALGQGPEFLTYFQNEAQLDKSGLPSDRFFAERPEGSVSTLKIQRTQQEDSAVYLCASSKEWRDTQYFGPGTRLTVL.

The chain employs TRBV5-1 and TRBJ1-5, with D hard to call. This CDR3 region has 15 residues. Trimming pared 1 base from V and 3 bases from J, leaving 11 bases between. Germline-derived CDR1 and CDR2 are SGHRS and YFSETQ. DNA for the CDR3: TGCGCCAGCAGCTTGTTCGGCGGGCACAATCAGCCCCAGCATTTT. Translation gives CASSLFGGHNQPQHF.

The chain's CDR3 is CAWSGTWNEQFF. The CDR3 region has the DNA TGTGCCTGGTCCGGGACGTGGAATGAGCAGTTCTTC. The chain couples TRBV30 to TRBJ2-1; D may correspond to TRBD1 or TRBD2 (5 bases each). CDR1 and CDR2 from the germline V gene are GTSNPN and SVGIG (reference sequence). The CDR3 sequence is 12 residues long. Trimming stripped 5 bases from V and 7 bases from J, with 12 bases between. Looking up the rest from reference TRBV30 and TRBJ2-1 gives the full variable domain: SQTIHQWPATLVQPVGSPLSLECTVEGTSNPNLYWYRQAAGRGLQLLFYSVGIGQISSEVPQNLSASRPQDRQFILSSKKLLLSDSGFYLCAWSGTWNEQFFGPGTRLTVL.

This chain uses TRBV11-2 with TRBJ2-1; D could derive from TRBD1 or TRBD2 (5 bases each). This CDR3 comprises 15 residues. The germline V and J ends were trimmed by 4 bases and 4 bases, with 14 bases remaining between them. Germline values: CDR1 SGHAT, CDR2 FQNNGV. The CDR3 protein is CASSSPGRPYNEQFF. The CDR3 region has the DNA TGTGCCAGCAGCTCACCGGGACGGCCTTACAATGAGCAGTTCTTC.

This chain uses TRBV9 with TRBJ2-3; 7 bases are shared with TRBD2. The CDR3 length is 12 residues. Germline CDR1 reads SGDLS; CDR2 reads YYNGEE. Trimming at V came to 7 bases and at J to 3 bases, leaving 2 bases not matched to a gene. The DNA for the CDR3 is TGTGCCAGCGGACTAGATACAGATACGCAGTATTTT. Protein product: CASGLDTDTQYF.

The J gene is TRBJ1-5, the V gene TRBV28; no reliable D call. V dropped 7 bases and J dropped 4 bases, with 14 bases sitting between them. CDR3 length: 14 amino acids. Germline lookup yields CDR1 MDHEN and CDR2 SYDVKM. Here the CDR3 reads CASMVRTVNQPQHF. The DNA for the CDR3 is TGTGCCAGCATGGTTCGGACGGTTAATCAGCCCCAGCATTTT.

This clone was seen a single time. The rearrangement uses TRBV28 and TRBJ1-1; 7 bases map to TRBD1. Trimming at V came to 8 bases and at J to 4 bases, leaving 7 bases not matched to a gene. The V gene's germline CDR1 is MDHEN and CDR2 SYDVKM. This CDR3 region has 13 residues. Here the CDR3 reads CASEGGRITEAFF. CDR3 sequence (DNA): TGTGCCAGCGAAGGGGGCAGGATCACTGAAGCTTTCTTT.

J is TRBJ2-7 and V is TRBV7-8; 7 bases agree with TRBD1. Germline CDR1 is SGHVS and CDR2 is FQNEAQ. The CDR3 sequence is 15 residues long. The V and J ends lost 5 bases and 3 bases, in that order; junction bases with no gene match: 10. The CDR3 protein is CASSPERWDSYEQYF. DNA of the CDR3: TGTGCCAGCAGCCCCGAAAGATGGGACAGCTACGAGCAGTACTTC.

The chain combines TRBV4-1 with TRBJ2-7; D unclear. From germline, CDR1 is MGHRA and CDR2 YSYEKL. CDR3 size: 15 residues. V lost 4 bases, J lost 2 bases, and 15 bases lay in between. The CDR3 bases are TGCGCCAGCAGCCGCATCGAAAACCAACCCTACGAGCAGTACTTC. Amino acids: CASSRIENQPYEQYF.

V gene TRBV5-1 combines with J gene TRBJ2-2; no clear D. The CDR3 is 16 amino acids. Trimming shortened V by 1 base and J by 2 bases, and 12 bases separated the two germline ends. Per germline, CDR1 SGHRS and CDR2 YFSETQ. The CDR3 sequence is CASSLWADPNTGELFF. The CDR3 nucleotides read TGCGCCAGCAGCTTGTGGGCAGACCCTAACACCGGGGAGCTGTTTTTT.

Note on this clone: Distinct nucleotide sequences in the sample also encode this CDR3. This chain joins TRBV7-3 and TRBJ2-3; no reliable D call. V was trimmed by 3 bases and J by 1 base, leaving 5 bases between them. The CDR3 loop spans 13 amino acids. CDR1 and CDR2 (germline): SGHTA, FQGTGA. CDR3 residues: CASSFGGTDTQYF. The CDR3 DNA reads TGTGCCAGCAGCTTCGGTGGCACAGATACGCAGTATTTT.

The rearrangement joins TRBV2 to TRBJ1-6; 10 bases fit TRBD1. The length of the CDR3 is 15 residues. Per germline, CDR1 SNHLY and CDR2 FYNNEI. Trimming took 6 bases from V and 10 from J; bases not matched to a gene: 9. The CDR3 nucleotides are TGTGCCAGCAGAGCCGGGACAGGGGTTGGATCACCCCTCCACTTT. Translating it yields CASRAGTGVGSPLHF.

V gene TRBV7-3 combines with J gene TRBJ2-7, with D perhaps TRBD1 (6 bases). Deletions cut 2 bases from V and 6 bases from J, with 20 bases between. CDR3 length equals 16 residues. The germline CDR1 and CDR2 sequences are SGHTA and FQGTGA. Written as DNA, the CDR3 is TGTGCCAGCAGCTTATTCGCCCGGACAGATCCCCGCGAGCAGTACTTC. This sequence encodes CASSLFARTDPREQYF.

This chain links TRBV6-1 with TRBJ1-2; a weak D match, TRBD1 (6 bases). The V end was cut by 5 bases, the J end by 5 bases, with 15 bases between. CDR1 MNHNS and CDR2 SASEGT come from the germline V gene. There are 14 residues in the CDR3. The CDR3 is CASSSTGSAYGYTF. The CDR3 region has the DNA TGTGCCAGCAGTAGCACAGGGAGCGCGTATGGCTACACCTTC.